This entry lists 6 T cell receptor beta chains sequenced from one sample in a study of Graves' ophthalmopathy and Graves' hyperthyroidism. RNA transcripts were the source from which TCR beta CDR3 regions were amplified. HTBI primers served in a first-round RT-PCR, which a second-round multiplex PCR followed. Using its own MiXCR run on the multiplex PCR reads, TCRdb lists one record per CDR3 protein. The repertoire consists of 150,000 to 200,000 distinct CDR3 sequences, with more than 30% occurring once and the leading ten covering about 5.8%. Material for sequencing was peripheral blood. These receptors were obtained from a woman in her 40s with Graves' ophthalmopathy.

The chain uses TRBV7-8 and TRBJ1-1; D is ambiguous. This CDR3 contains 13 residues. V was clipped by 3 bases and J by 3 bases, with 8 bases between them. Germline V lookup: CDR1 SGHVS, CDR2 FQNEAQ. CDR3: CASSLFQDTEAFF. In DNA form, the CDR3 reads TGTGCCAGCAGCTTGTTCCAGGACACTGAAGCTTTCTTT.

This clonotype was recorded at least ten times. The chain combines TRBV13 with TRBJ1-1, with D perhaps TRBD1 (6 bases). V was cut by 0 bases and J by 4 bases, with 12 bases left in between. Per germline, CDR1 PRHDT and CDR2 FYEKMQ (reference sequence). CDR3 length: 15 residues. In DNA, the CDR3 is TGTGCCAGCAGCTTAGGGGACACAGGGTTCACTGAAGCTTTCTTT. Its protein product is CASSLGDTGFTEAFF.

The chain joins TRBV28 to TRBJ1-6; 8 bases line up with TRBD1. The junction had 3 bases not matched to a gene; V was cut back by 2 bases and J by 0 bases. Germline V gene sequence: CDR1 MDHEN, CDR2 SYDVKM. The CDR3 is 17 residues long. CDR3 residues: CASSLRTGNSYNSPLHF. The DNA for the CDR3 is TGTGCCAGCAGTTTACGGACAGGGAACTCCTATAATTCACCCCTCCACTTT.

This clonotype was seen repeatedly, ten times or more. The rearrangement joins TRBV19 to TRBJ2-5; D gene unclear. Between the trimmed V and J ends, which lost 1 base and 3 bases, there was a span of 9 bases. The V gene's germline CDR1 is LNHDA and CDR2 SQIVND (reference sequence). This CDR3 region has 14 residues. The CDR3 DNA reads TGTGCCAGTAGTATAGTTCCAGGAAAAGAGACCCAGTACTTC. Encoded protein: CASSIVPGKETQYF.

This clonotype showed up many times. The genes are TRBV12-3 or TRBV12-4 and TRBJ2-5, with no clear D. This CDR3 spans 12 amino acids. Between the trimmed V and J ends, which lost 5 bases and 5 bases, there was a span of 9 bases. CDR3 residues: CASSPKGETQYF. Here the CDR3 DNA reads TGTGCCAGCAGTCCAAAAGGGGAGACCCAGTACTTC.

The J gene is TRBJ1-2, the V gene TRBV7-2; 9 nucleotides match TRBD1. Germline loops: CDR1 SGHTA, CDR2 FQGNSA. V trimming: 5 bases; J trimming: 8 bases; junction bases outside the gene matches: 3. The CDR3 has 12 residues. The CDR3 DNA is TGTGCCAGCAGCCCGGGACAGGGAGGCTACACCTTC. This encodes CASSPGQGGYTF.